Listed below are T cell receptor beta chains from one sample, sequenced in a study of OX40 agonist ivuxolimab in advanced cancers. Assay used: immunoSEQ multiplex PCR; TCRdb lists only in-frame clones, some missing. Here the sample spans 65,000 to 80,000 clones, around nine tenths being singletons. The sequenced sample was CD4+ or CD8+ T cells sorted from blood, obtained in a trial of the OX40 agonist ivuxolimab. The receptors originated from an adult with an advanced solid tumor such as melanoma, head and neck, liver or kidney cancer. The conserved cysteine and the conserved F or W are not part of the CDR3 here.

J	V	CDR3
TRBJ2-7	TRBV14	ASSQTSGRKTSSYEQY
TRBJ2-7	TRBV7-9	ASSLGAPFYEQY
TRBJ2-1	TRBV5-1	ASSPGRGDYNEQF
TRBJ1-2	TRBV4-3	ASSQEWGGERYGYT
TRBJ1-1	TRBV6-1	ATLGRTGAEAF
TRBJ2-3	TRBV19	ASSIDRTIDTQY
TRBJ1-1	TRBV7-3	ASSLSLTGGTEAF
TRBJ1-4	TRBV11-2	ASSFGFEKLF
TRBJ1-1	TRBV7-2	ASSLFLGNTEAF
TRBJ1-1	TRBV18	ASSPPLQGGAF
TRBJ2-2	TRBV11-2	ASSSPNTGELF
TRBJ2-1	TRBV19	ASRTGFNEQF
TRBJ1-1	TRBV4-3	ASSSGPGSEAF
TRBJ2-7	TRBV11-2	ASSRDEQY
TRBJ2-7	TRBV30	AWSVGGPYEQY
TRBJ1-5	TRBV6-6	ASSYPPGAGGQPQH
TRBJ2-7	TRBV5-5	ASSLVYTKYEQY
TRBJ2-5	TRBV19	ASSIGLGGGQETQY
TRBJ2-1	TRBV15	ATSRSRQGSNEQF
TRBJ2-5	TRBV9	ASSVAVGGDQETQY
TRBJ2-6	TRBV4-1	ASSETGAGANVLT
TRBJ1-1	TRBV19	ASTPGQGSTEAF
TRBJ2-7	TRBV4-2	ASSQAWTSGSYEQY
TRBJ1-5	TRBV4-1	ASSPAPGQRIHSNQPQH
TRBJ1-2	TRBV7-9	ASRRTGIADGYT
TRBJ2-5	TRBV6-6	ASSYSWQQETQY
TRBJ2-5	TRBV5-1	ASSQGGEETQY
TRBJ2-7	TRBV18	ASSPRTASYEQY
TRBJ1-3	TRBV5-1	ASARGRSRDTIY
TRBJ1-2	TRBV11-2	ASSLGATGGSSWGYT
TRBJ1-6	TRBV9	ASSVGGTRGNSPLH
TRBJ2-7	TRBV2	ASRTSGNSYEQY